This T cell receptor (beta chain) originates from a study of patients and donors after allogeneic stem cell transplantation. Each CDR3 protein is one row after TCRdb ran MiXCR on the RT-PCR reads. The data show approximately 2,000 distinct CDR3 sequences, with roughly 1.5% seen just once and around 6% held by the top ten. The CDR3 runs 13 residues. Germline values: CDR1 SGHVS, CDR2 FNYEAQ. Trimming removed 5 bases at V and 4 bases at J, with 8 bases between. The receptor comes from a human donor who was either an allogeneic HSCT recipient or a stem cell or donor lymphocyte infusion donor (not recorded which). It is not recorded whose cells these are; they may come from a transplant donor. The chain joins TRBV7-6 to TRBJ2-2; D remains unclear. Specimen: blood, either unsorted or a sorted T cell fraction (not recorded which). The CDR3 reads CASSLSTTGELFF. The DNA for the CDR3 is TGTGCCAGCAGCCTATCAACCACCGGGGAGCTGTTTTTT.